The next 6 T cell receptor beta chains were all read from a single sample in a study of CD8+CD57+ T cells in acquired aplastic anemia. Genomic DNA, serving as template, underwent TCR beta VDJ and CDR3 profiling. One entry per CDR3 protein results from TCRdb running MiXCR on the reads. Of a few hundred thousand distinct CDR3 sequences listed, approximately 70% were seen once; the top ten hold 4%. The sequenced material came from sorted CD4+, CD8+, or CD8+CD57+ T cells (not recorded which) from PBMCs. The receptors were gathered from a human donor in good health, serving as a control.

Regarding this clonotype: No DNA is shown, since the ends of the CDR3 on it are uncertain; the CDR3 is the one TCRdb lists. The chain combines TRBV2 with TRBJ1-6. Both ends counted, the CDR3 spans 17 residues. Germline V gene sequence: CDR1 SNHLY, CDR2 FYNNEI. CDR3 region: CASSLRPAGGYGYTFGF.

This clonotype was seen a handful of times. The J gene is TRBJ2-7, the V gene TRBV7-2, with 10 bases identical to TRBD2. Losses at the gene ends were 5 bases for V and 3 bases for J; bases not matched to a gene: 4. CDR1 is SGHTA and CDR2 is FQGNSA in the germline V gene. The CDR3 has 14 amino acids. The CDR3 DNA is TGTGCCAGCAGCACGGGACTAGCGAACTACGAGCAGTACTTC. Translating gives CASSTGLANYEQYF. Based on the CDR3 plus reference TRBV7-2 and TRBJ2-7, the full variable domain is GAGVSQSPSNKVTEKGKDVELRCDPISGHTALYWYRQSLGQGLEFLIYFQGNSAPDKSGLPSDRFSAERTGGSVSTLTIQRTQQEDSAVYLCASSTGLANYEQYFGPGTRLTVT.

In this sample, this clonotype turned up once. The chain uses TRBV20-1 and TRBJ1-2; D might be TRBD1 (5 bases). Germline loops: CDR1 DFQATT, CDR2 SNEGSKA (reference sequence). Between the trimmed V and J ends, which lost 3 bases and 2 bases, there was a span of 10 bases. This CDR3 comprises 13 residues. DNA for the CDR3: TGCAGTGCTAGGGGGTCAGGGAACTATGGCTACACCTTC. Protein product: CSARGSGNYGYTF.

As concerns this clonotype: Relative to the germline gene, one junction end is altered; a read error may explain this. DNA for the CDR3: TGCGCCAGCAGCAACCGCGCAGGGCATAGTGAGACCCAGTACTTC. Translating gives CASSNRAGHSETQYF. V and J are TRBV7-2 and TRBJ2-5, with a possible D match to TRBD1 (5 bases). This CDR3 spans 15 amino acids. Germline CDR1 and CDR2: SGHTA and FQGNSA.

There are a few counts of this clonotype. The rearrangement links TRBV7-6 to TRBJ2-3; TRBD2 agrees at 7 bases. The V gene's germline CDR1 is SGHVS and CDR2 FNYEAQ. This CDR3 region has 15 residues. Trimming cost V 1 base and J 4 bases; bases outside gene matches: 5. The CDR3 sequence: CASSLGGGNADTQYF. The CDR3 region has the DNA TGTGCCAGCAGCTTAGGGGGGGGTAACGCAGATACGCAGTATTTT.

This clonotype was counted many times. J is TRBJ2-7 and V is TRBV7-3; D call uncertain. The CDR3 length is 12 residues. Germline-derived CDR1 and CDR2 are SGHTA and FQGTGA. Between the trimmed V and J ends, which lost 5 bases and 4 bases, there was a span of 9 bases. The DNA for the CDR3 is TGTGCCAGCAGCAACCGGCGGTACGAGCAGTACTTC. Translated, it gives CASSNRRYEQYF.